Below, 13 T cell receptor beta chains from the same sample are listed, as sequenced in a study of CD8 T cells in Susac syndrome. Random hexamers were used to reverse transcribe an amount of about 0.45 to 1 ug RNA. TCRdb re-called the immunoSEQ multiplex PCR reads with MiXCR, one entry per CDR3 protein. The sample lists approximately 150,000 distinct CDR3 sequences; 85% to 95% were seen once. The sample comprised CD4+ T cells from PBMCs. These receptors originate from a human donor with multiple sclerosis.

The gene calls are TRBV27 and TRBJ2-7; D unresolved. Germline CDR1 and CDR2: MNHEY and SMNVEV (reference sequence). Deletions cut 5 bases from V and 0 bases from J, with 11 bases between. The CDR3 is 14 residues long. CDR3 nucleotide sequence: TGTGCCAGCAGTAGGGCTATAAGCTCCTACGAGCAGTACTTC. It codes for CASSRAISSYEQYF.

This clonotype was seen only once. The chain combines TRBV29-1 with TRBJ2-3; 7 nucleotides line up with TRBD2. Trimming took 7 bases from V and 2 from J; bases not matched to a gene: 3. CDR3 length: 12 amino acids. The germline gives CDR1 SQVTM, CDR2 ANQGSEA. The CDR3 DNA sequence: TGCAGCGCCCGGGGGGACACAGATACGCAGTATTTT. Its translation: CSARGDTDTQYF.

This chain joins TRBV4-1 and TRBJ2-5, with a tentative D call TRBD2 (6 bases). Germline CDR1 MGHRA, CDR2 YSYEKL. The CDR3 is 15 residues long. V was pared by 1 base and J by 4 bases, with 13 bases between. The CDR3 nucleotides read TGCGCCAGCAGCCAAGTGTACCGGGGAGGAGAGACCCAGTACTTC. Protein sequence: CASSQVYRGGETQYF.

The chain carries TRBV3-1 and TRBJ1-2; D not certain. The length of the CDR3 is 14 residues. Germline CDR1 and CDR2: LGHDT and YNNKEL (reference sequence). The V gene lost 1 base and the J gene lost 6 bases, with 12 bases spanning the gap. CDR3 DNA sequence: TGTGCCAGCAGCCAAGGAGTGCCTGTGGATGGCTACACCTTC. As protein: CASSQGVPVDGYTF.

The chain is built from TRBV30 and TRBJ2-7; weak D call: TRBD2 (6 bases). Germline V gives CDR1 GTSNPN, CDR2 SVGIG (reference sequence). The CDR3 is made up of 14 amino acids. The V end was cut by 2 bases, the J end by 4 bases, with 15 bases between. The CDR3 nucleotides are TGTGCCTGGAGTCGGGGAGGCGTACTTTACGAGCAGTACTTC. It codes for CAWSRGGVLYEQYF.

This CDR3 is CASSHRDSTYSYEQYF. The CDR3 nucleotides are TGTGCCAGCAGCCACCGGGACAGCACATACTCCTACGAGCAGTACTTC. This chain joins TRBV7-9 and TRBJ2-7, with TRBD1 identical over 7 bases. The V segment lost 5 bases and the J segment 0 bases; nucleotides outside the gene matches: 10. Germline V lookup: CDR1 SEHNR, CDR2 FQNEAQ (reference sequence). The CDR3 is made up of 16 amino acids. Based on the CDR3 plus reference TRBV7-9 and TRBJ2-7, the full variable domain is DTGVSQNPRHKITKRGQNVTFRCDPISEHNRLYWYRQTLGQGPEFLTYFQNEAQLEKSRLLSDRFSAERPKGSFSTLEIQRTEQGDSAMYLCASSHRDSTYSYEQYFGPGTRLTVT.

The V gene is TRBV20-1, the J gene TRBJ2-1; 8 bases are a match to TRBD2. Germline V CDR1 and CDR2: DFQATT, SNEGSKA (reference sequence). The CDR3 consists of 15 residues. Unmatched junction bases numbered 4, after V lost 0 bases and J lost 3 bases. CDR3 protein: CSARDTSGVYNEQFF. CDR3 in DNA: TGCAGTGCTAGAGATACTAGCGGAGTCTACAATGAGCAGTTCTTC.

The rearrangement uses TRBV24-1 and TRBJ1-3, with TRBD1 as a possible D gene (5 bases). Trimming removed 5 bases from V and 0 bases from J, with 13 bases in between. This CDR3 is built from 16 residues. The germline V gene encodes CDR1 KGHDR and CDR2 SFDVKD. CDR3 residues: CATSAGGIDSGNTIYF. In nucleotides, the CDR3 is TGTGCCACCAGTGCGGGGGGGATCGACTCTGGAAACACCATATATTTT.

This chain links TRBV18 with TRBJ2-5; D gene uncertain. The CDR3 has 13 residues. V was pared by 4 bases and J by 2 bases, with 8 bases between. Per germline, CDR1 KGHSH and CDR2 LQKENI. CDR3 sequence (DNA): TGTGCCAGCTCACGCTCTTGGCAAGAGACCCAGTACTTC. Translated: CASSRSWQETQYF.

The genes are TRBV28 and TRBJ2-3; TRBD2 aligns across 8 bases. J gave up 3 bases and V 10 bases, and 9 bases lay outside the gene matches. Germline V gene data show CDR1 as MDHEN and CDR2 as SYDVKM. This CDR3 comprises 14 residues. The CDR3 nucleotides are TGTGCCACCAAGGGCGGGGGGACAACAGATACGCAGTATTTT. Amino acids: CATKGGGTTDTQYF.

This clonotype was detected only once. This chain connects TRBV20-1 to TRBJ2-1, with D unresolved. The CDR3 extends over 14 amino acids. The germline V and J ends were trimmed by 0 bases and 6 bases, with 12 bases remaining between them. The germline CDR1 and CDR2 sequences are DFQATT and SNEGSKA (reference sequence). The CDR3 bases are TGCAGTGCTAGAGATGGTGAACCTAGCAATGAGCAGTTCTTC. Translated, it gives CSARDGEPSNEQFF.

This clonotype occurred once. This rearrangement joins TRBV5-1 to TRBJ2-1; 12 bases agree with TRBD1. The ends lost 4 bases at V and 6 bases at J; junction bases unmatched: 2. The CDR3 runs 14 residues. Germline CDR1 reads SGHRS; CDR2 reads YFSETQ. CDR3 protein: CASSVGQGANEQFF. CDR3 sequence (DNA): TGCGCCAGCAGCGTGGGACAGGGGGCCAATGAGCAGTTCTTC.

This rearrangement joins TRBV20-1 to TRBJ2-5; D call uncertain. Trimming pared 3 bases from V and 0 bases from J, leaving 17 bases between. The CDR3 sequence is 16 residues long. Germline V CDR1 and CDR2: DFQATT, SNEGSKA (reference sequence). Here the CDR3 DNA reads TGCAGTGCTAGTTATGGCCCAGGCCAGTACCAAGAGACCCAGTACTTC. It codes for CSASYGPGQYQETQYF.